The rows below give T cell receptor beta chains drawn from one sample of a study of blood T cell repertoires in COVID-19. Method: immunoSEQ multiplex PCR; TCRdb's copy keeps in-frame clones and lacks some. The profile shows roughly 250,000 clones, 85% to 90% of them singletons. The specimen sequenced was peripheral blood. Source of these receptors: a woman aged 40 to 50 with acute or convalescent COVID-19. CDR3s include the opening cysteine and the closing phenylalanine or tryptophan. A D gene is named only where the DNA matches it firmly. Clone sizes are given selectively: once, few, many, or a class where the clone is expanded.

NA	TRBV30	NA	TRBJ1-6	CAWSVGDGVLNSPLHF	TGTGCCTGGAGTGTGGGTGACGGAGTTTTGAATTCACCCCTCCACTTT
NA	TRBV19	NA	TRBJ1-5	CASSSQASNQPQHF	TGTGCCAGTAGTTCCCAAGCAAGCAATCAGCCCCAGCATTTT
NA	TRBV29-1	NA	TRBJ1-2	CSVDQGHGYGYTF	TGCAGCGTTGATCAGGGCCACGGCTATGGCTACACCTTC
TRBD1	TRBV3-1/TRBV3-2	NA	TRBJ1-4	CASSQDSNRGQKLFF	TGTGCCAGCAGCCAGGATTCAAACAGGGGCCAAAAACTGTTTTTT
NA	TRBV2	once	TRBJ2-1	CASSLDTHNEQFF	TGTGCCAGCAGTCTTGACACTCACAATGAGCAGTTCTTC
TRBD1	TRBV6-1	NA	TRBJ1-1	CASSEPPGQGRTEAFF	TGTGCCAGCAGTGAACCGCCGGGACAGGGGAGGACTGAAGCTTTCTTT
NA	TRBV5-1	NA	TRBJ1-1	CASSLARRAYTEAFF	TGCGCCAGCAGCTTGGCACGGAGGGCGTACACTGAAGCTTTCTTT
TRBD1	TRBV7-2	few	TRBJ1-2	CASSPWTGGAYGYTF	TGTGCCAGCAGCCCTTGGACAGGGGGCGCCTATGGCTACACCTTC
TRBD2	TRBV20-1	NA	TRBJ2-3	CSASWGLAGTTDTQYF	TGCAGTGCTAGTTGGGGACTAGCGGGGACCACAGATACGCAGTATTTT
TRBD1	TRBV11-2	NA	TRBJ1-2	CASRRLGRGAYGYTF	TGTGCCAGCAGACGCCTCGGCAGGGGGGCCTATGGCTACACCTTC